These 8 T cell receptor beta chains share one sample of origin, sequenced in a study of cytomegalovirus exposure and HLA in healthy donors. Primers for the PCR totalled 60 Vbeta and 13 Jbeta. Produced via immunoSEQ multiplex PCR; TCRdb's table is partial and in-frame only. The sample holds about 120,000 clones; about 70% are singletons and the top ten take around 0.9%. Material: PBMCs. Receptors originate from a woman in her thirties in good health and CMV-seronegative.

The DNA for the CDR3 is TGTGCCAGTAGTATAGATTCATTTGGGCAGAGGGATGGCTACACCTTC. Amino acids: CASSIDSFGQRDGYTF. The V and J genes are TRBV19 and TRBJ1-2; D is uncertain. Trimming took off 0 bases at V and 6 bases at J, with 17 bases between the two ends. The CDR3 covers 16 residues. Looked up from germline, CDR1 is LNHDA and CDR2 is SQIVND (reference sequence).

The chain links TRBV7-8 to TRBJ2-5; D is possibly TRBD1 (6 bases). Trimming took 5 bases from V and 2 from J, leaving 12 bases between them. CDR3 length equals 14 residues. Germline lookup yields CDR1 SGHVS and CDR2 FQNEAQ. As DNA, the CDR3 is TGTGCCAGCAGCAGCGGACAGATACAAGAGACCCAGTACTTC. Its protein is CASSSGQIQETQYF.

The rearrangement links TRBV2 to TRBJ2-5, with 9 bases that match TRBD1. J lost 5 bases, V lost 8 bases, and 18 bases had no gene match. CDR3 length equals 17 residues. CDR1 is SNHLY and CDR2 is FYNNEI in the germline V gene. The CDR3 region is CASGYSLGGQGPETQYF. In DNA form, the CDR3 reads TGTGCCAGCGGATATTCACTAGGGGGACAGGGTCCGGAGACCCAGTACTTC.

The V gene is TRBV5-4, the J gene TRBJ2-3; no reliable D call. Germline V gene sequence: CDR1 SGHNT, CDR2 YYREEE (reference sequence). With 4 bases removed from V and 0 bases from J, the gap between germline ends came to 9 bases. The CDR3 extends over 14 amino acids. CDR3 nucleotide sequence: TGTGCCAGCAGCCCAGACACTAGCACAGATACGCAGTATTTT. Amino acid sequence: CASSPDTSTDTQYF.

This clone was counted between two and nine times. The rearrangement joins TRBV9 to TRBJ2-3, with D perhaps TRBD2 (5 bases). The V end lost 4 bases, the J end lost 6 bases, and 9 bases lay between the germline ends. The CDR3 is 12 residues long. Germline V gene data show CDR1 as SGDLS and CDR2 as YYNGEE. The CDR3 here is CASSLLADTQYF. In nucleotides, the CDR3 is TGTGCCAGCAGCTTGCTAGCCGATACGCAGTATTTT.

V gene TRBV2 combines with J gene TRBJ1-5, with TRBD1 identical over 10 bases. The germline CDR1 and CDR2 sequences are SNHLY and FYNNEI. There are 15 residues in the CDR3. Losses at the gene ends were 5 bases for V and 5 bases for J; bases not matched to a gene: 6. CDR3 region: CASSWTGGSHQPQHF. CDR3 sequence (DNA): TGTGCCAGCAGTTGGACAGGGGGGTCTCATCAGCCCCAGCATTTT.

This sequence joins TRBV6-1 and TRBJ1-2; 10 bases agree with TRBD1. The CDR3 contains 14 residues. V was clipped by 3 bases and J by 8 bases; unmatched bases: 6. CDR1 is MNHNS and CDR2 is SASEGT in the germline V gene. The CDR3 is CASSDGQGGWGYTF. CDR3 nucleotides: TGTGCCAGCAGTGATGGACAGGGGGGCTGGGGCTACACCTTC.

This chain links TRBV29-1 with TRBJ2-3; the match to TRBD1 covers 9 bases. Looked up from germline, CDR1 is SQVTM and CDR2 is ANQGSEA. The CDR3 is made up of 12 amino acids. CDR3 sequence: CGGTGSPDTQYF. The CDR3 DNA reads as TGCGGAGGGACAGGGTCTCCAGATACGCAGTATTTT.